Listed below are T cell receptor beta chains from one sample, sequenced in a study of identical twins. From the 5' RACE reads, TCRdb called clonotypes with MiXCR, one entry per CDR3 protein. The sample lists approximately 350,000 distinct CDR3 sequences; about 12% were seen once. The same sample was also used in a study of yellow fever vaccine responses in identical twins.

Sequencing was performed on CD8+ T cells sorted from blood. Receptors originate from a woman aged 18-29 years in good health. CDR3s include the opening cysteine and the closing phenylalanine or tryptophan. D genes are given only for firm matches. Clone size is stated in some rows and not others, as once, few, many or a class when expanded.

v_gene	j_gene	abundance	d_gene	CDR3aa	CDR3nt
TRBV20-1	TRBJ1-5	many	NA	CSARQGYSNQPQHF	TGCAGTGCTAGACAGGGCTATAGCAATCAGCCCCAGCATTTT
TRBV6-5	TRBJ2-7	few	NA	CASSYSAYNTYEQYF	TGTGCCAGCAGCTACTCAGCGTATAATACCTACGAGCAGTACTTC
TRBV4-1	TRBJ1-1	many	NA	CASSLNSNTEAFF	TGCGCCAGCAGCCTAAACTCTAACACTGAAGCTTTCTTT
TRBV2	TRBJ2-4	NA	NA	CASSEGQNIQYF	TGTGCCAGCAGTGAGGGCCAAAACATTCAGTACTTC
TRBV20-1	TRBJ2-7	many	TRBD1	CSALDRELYEQYF	TGCAGTGCCCTGGACAGGGAGCTCTACGAGCAGTACTTC
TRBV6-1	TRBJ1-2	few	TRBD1	CASSEYVQGAYGYTF	TGTGCCAGCAGTGAATATGTCCAGGGGGCCTATGGCTACACCTTC
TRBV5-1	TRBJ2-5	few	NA	CASSPWDGQETQYF	TGCGCCAGCAGCCCGTGGGACGGCCAAGAGACCCAGTACTTC
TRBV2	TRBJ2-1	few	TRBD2	CASGPGLAGFNEQFF	TGTGCCAGCGGCCCGGGACTAGCGGGGTTCAATGAGCAGTTCTTC
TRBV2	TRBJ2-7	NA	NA	CASNGYEQYF	TGTGCCAGCAACGGCTACGAGCAGTACTTC
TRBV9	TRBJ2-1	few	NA	CASSVDLATSYNEQFF	TGTGCCAGCAGCGTAGATCTGGCTACCTCCTACAATGAGCAGTTCTTC
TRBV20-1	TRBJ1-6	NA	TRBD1	CSAKLTGPWSPLHF	TGCAGTGCTAAGCTGACAGGGCCTTGGTCACCCCTCCACTTT
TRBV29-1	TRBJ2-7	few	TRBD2	CSVGREREQYF	TGCAGCGTTGGGCGGGAGAGGGAGCAGTACTTC
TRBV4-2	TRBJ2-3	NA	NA	CASSQEDKNTDTQYF	TGTGCCAGCAGCCAAGAAGACAAGAACACAGATACGCAGTATTTT
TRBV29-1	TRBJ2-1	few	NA	CSVVSVHSGDYNEQFF	TGCAGCGTTGTCTCGGTACACAGTGGTGACTACAATGAGCAGTTCTTC
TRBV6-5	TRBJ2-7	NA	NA	CASSYSDPGAREQYF	TGTGCCAGCAGTTACTCAGACCCCGGGGCCCGCGAGCAGTACTTC
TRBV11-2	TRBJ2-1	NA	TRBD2	CASSLRVGLVGDSYNEQFF	TGTGCCAGCAGCTTAAGGGTAGGACTAGTAGGGGACTCCTACAATGAGCAGTTCTTC
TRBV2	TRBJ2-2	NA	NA	CASSALGEHGELFF	TGTGCCAGCAGTGCTCTAGGAGAGCACGGGGAGCTGTTTTTT
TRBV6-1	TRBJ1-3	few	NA	CASSEAPNSSGNTIYF	TGTGCCAGCAGTGAAGCGCCGAACAGCTCTGGAAACACCATATATTTT
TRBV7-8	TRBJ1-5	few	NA	CASSLEAGGPYQPQHF	TGTGCCAGCAGCTTAGAGGCTGGGGGGCCATATCAGCCCCAGCATTTT
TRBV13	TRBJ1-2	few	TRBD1	CASSSSGTDYGYTF	TGTGCCAGCAGCTCGTCCGGGACAGACTATGGCTACACCTTC
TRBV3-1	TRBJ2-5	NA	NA	CASRRDLMETQYF	TGTGCCAGCAGGCGGGACTTGATGGAGACCCAGTACTTC
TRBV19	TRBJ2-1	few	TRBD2	CASSLHPGGSSYNEQFF	TGTGCCAGTAGTCTTCATCCCGGGGGGAGCTCCTACAATGAGCAGTTCTTC
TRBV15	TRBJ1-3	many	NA	CATSESPGVGNTIYF	TGTGCCACCAGCGAAAGTCCAGGGGTAGGAAACACCATATATTTT
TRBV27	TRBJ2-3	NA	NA	CASSLSIGVGADTQYF	TGTGCCAGCAGTTTATCGATCGGGGTGGGGGCAGATACGCAGTATTTT
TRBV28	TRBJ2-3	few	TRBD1	CASSRSDRVTDTQYF	TGTGCCAGCAGTCGATCGGACAGGGTGACAGATACGCAGTATTTT
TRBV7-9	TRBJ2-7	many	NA	CASSDPTVDGYEQYF	TGTGCCAGCAGTGATCCCACGGTAGACGGGTACGAGCAGTACTTC
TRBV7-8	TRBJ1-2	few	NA	CASSLEGGPGYTF	TGTGCCAGCAGCTTAGAGGGGGGTCCGGGCTACACCTTC
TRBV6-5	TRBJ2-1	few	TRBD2	CASSYSPSAGGPRNEQFF	TGTGCCAGCAGTTACTCGCCGTCCGCGGGAGGGCCGAGGAATGAGCAGTTCTTC
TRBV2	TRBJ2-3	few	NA	CASSEEQGGHTDTQYF	TGTGCCAGCAGTGAAGAACAGGGGGGGCACACAGATACGCAGTATTTT
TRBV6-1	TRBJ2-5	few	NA	CAIQPGGRGLETQYF	TGTGCCATCCAACCGGGCGGACGGGGATTAGAGACCCAGTACTTC